The rows below give T cell receptor beta chains drawn from one sample of a study of OX40 agonist ivuxolimab in advanced cancers. Method: immunoSEQ multiplex PCR; TCRdb's copy keeps in-frame clones and lacks some. The sample holds 87,000 or so clones, 87% seen once. The sample was CD4+ or CD8+ T cells sorted from blood, taken in a trial of the OX40 agonist ivuxolimab. Every receptor here comes from an adult with an advanced solid tumor such as melanoma, head and neck, liver or kidney cancer. CDR3s include the opening cysteine and the closing phenylalanine or tryptophan. The D gene is left open where the match is weak. Some rows mark clone size as missing; the rest say once, few, many or name a class of expanded clone.

v_gene	abundance	j_gene	d_gene	CDR3aa	CDR3nt
TRBV5-1	once	TRBJ1-5	-	CASSDPGEPQHF	TGCGCCAGCAGCGACCCGGGGGAGCCCCAGCATTTT
TRBV19	few	TRBJ1-4	TRBD1	CASSPYGTGISTNEKLFF	TGTGCCAGTAGCCCCTACGGGACAGGGATATCGACTAATGAAAAACTGTTTTTT
TRBV11-2	-	TRBJ1-4	-	CASSLAAGPNEKLFF	TGTGCCAGCAGCTTAGCGGCAGGGCCTAATGAAAAACTGTTTTTT
TRBV27	-	TRBJ1-1	-	CASSLSVGLTNTEAFF	TGTGCCAGCAGTTTATCGGTGGGATTGACGAACACTGAAGCTTTCTTT
TRBV5-1	-	TRBJ2-3	-	CASSGGSTDTQYF	TGCGCCAGCAGCGGGGGGAGCACAGATACGCAGTATTTT
TRBV7-9	once	TRBJ1-4	TRBD1	CASSRTGGANEKLFF	TGTGCCAGCAGTCGGACAGGGGGAGCTAATGAAAAACTGTTTTTT
TRBV7-9	few	TRBJ2-7	-	CASSLIRNEQYF	TGTGCCAGCAGCTTGATTAGAAACGAGCAGTACTTC
TRBV19	-	TRBJ2-1	-	CASIHRQGVYNEQFF	TGTGCCAGTATCCACCGCCAGGGAGTCTACAATGAGCAGTTCTTC
TRBV7-2	-	TRBJ2-1	TRBD2	CASSFTAGGPNEQFF	TGTGCCAGCAGCTTCACAGCGGGAGGGCCCAATGAGCAGTTCTTC
TRBV12-5	-	TRBJ2-3	-	CASGLGLSDTQYF	TGTGCTAGTGGTTTGGGACTGTCAGATACGCAGTATTTT